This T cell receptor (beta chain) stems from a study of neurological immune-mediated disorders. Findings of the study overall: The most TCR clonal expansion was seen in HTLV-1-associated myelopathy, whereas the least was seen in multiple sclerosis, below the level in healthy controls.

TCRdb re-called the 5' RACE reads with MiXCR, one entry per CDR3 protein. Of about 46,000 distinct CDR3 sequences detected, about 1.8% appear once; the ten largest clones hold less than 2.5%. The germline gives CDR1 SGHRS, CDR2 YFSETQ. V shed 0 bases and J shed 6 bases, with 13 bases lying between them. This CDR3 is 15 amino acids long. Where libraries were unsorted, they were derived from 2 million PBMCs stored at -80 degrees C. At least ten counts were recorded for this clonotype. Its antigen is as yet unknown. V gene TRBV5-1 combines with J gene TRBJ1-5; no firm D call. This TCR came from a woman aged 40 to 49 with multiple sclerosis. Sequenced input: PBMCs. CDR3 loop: CASSLEWGPTQPQHF. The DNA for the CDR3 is TGCGCCAGCAGCTTGGAGTGGGGTCCCACTCAGCCCCAGCATTTT.